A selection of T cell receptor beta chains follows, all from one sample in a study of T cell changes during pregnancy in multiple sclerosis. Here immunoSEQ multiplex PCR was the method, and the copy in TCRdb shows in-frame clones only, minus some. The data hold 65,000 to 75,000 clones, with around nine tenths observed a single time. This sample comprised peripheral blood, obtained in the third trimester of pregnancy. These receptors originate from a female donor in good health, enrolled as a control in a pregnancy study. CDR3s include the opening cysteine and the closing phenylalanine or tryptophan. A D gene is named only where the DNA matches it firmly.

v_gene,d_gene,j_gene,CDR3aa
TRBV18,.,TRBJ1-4,CASSLTAVGEKLFF
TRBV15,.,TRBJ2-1,CATSRDLGGGLNEQFF
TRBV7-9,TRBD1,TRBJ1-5,CASSSGGQGAGQPQHF
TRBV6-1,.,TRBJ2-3,CASSDRTTSTDTQYF
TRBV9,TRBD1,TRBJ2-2,CASSPQDRATGELFF
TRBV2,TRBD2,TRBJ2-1,CASRVSRGNEQFF
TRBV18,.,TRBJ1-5,CASSPDRGPQPQHF
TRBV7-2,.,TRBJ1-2,CASSPGGVPLNYGYTF
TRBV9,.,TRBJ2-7,CASSVGQGTYEQYF
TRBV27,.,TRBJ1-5,CASSLGAGVGNQPQHF
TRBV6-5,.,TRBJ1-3,CATQVISGNTIYF
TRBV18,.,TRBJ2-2,CASSPRTGTTGELFF
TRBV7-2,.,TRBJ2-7,CASSFGSRAEQYF
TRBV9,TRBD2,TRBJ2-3,CASSVGGSTDTQYF
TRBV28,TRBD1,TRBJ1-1,CASSLLGTANTEAFF
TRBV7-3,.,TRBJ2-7,CASSPTPGSYEQYF
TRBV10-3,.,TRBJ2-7,CAISEDGQHYEQYF
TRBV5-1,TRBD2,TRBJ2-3,CASSLGTSGGGTDTQYF
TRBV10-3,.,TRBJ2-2,CAINGRRVGSGELFF
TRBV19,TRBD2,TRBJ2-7,CASSLRTSGGPRAYEQYF
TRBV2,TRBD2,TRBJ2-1,CASWWGGYNEQFF
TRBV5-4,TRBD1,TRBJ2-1,CASSRVIGGPYNEQFF
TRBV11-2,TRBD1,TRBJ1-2,CASSLGGDRAYGYTF
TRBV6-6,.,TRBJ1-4,CASSTPGVGREKLFF
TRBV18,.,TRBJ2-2,CASSPTYTGELFF
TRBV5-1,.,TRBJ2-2,CASSLRVRGSTGELFF
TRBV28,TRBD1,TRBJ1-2,CASSLKRQGAYGYTF
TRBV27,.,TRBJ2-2,CASSLRMDTEGELFF
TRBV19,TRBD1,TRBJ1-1,CASSLTTGDIAFF
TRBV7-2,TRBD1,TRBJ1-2,CASSVSGGLSGYTF
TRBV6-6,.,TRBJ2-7,CASTLGGGDYEQYF
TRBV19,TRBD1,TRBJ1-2,CASSPEGAGVSGYTF
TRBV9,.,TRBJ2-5,CASSIMAIGSKETQYF
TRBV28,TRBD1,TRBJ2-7,CASSSAGQGNYEQYF
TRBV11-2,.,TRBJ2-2,CASSRSGLNTGELFF
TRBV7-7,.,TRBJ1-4,CASPHIPTTNEKLFF
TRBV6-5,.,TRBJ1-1,CASSYFRDTEAFF
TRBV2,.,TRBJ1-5,CASTLTGIEPQHF
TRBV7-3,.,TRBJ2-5,CASSLNAYQETQYF
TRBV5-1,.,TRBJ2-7,CASSLRGAYEQYF
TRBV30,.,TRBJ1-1,CAWNGEGTEAFF
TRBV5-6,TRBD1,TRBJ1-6,CASSPPSGTANSPLHF
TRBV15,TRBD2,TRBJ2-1,CATRGRGGQWDEQFF
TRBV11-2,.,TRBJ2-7,CASSLTSRTYEQYF
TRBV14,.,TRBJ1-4,CASSGTRGFATNEKLFF
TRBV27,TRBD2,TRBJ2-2,CASSLIGIAGRNTGELFF
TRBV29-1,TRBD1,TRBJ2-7,CSVSWDRGYEQYF
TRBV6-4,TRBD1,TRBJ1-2,CASSARTGWGGYTF
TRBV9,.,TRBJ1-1,CASSVGPGLNTEAFF
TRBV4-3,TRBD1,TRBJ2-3,CASSQGDRGGDTQYF